The source of this T cell receptor (beta chain) is a study of shared clonotypes between healthy human individuals. The CDR3 is 13 residues long. Looked up from germline, CDR1 is MGHDK and CDR2 is SYGVNS. V lost 4 bases and J lost 4; bases outside the gene matches: 2. Study results and limitations: Rarefaction showed sorted-subset sequencing was incomplete despite large depth.

About this clone itself: Its antigen is not known.

Assay: immunoSEQ multiplex PCR; the TCRdb copy retains only in-frame clones and omits some. Among 950,000 to 1,200,000 clones listed, approximately 80% were seen once. Each donor was a Caucasian adult residing in Nashville, Tennessee. The chain employs TRBV25-1 and TRBJ1-2; 8 bases match TRBD1. This clonotype was obtained from a man between 18 and 29 years old in good health. Some clones in this sample may be carry-over from other donors' samples. The specimen was memory CD4+ T cells from PBMCs. Documented subset: CD45RA-negative fraction. The CDR3 region is CASSAGGGYGYTF. DNA for the CDR3: TGTGCCAGCAGTGCAGGGGGCGGCTATGGCTACACCTTC.